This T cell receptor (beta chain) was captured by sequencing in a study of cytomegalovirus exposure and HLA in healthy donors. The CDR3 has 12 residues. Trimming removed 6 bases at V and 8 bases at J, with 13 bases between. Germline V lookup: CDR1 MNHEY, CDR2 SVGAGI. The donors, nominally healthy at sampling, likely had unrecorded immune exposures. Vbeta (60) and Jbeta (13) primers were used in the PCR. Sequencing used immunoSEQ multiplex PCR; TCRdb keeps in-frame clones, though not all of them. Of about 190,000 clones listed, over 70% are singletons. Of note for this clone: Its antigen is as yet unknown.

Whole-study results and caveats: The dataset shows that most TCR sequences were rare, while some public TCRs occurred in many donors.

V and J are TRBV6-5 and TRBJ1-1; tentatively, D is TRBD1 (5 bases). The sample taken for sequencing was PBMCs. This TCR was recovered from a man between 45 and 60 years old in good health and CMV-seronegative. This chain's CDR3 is CASSPFGGEAFF. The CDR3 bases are TGTGCCAGCAGCCCCTTCGGGGGGGAAGCTTTCTTT.